This T cell receptor (beta chain) was captured by sequencing in a study of early T cells in non-severe SARS-CoV-2 infection. Study background: Investigators sequenced bulk RNA drawn from unsorted whole blood, and chains remained unpaired.

Per germline, CDR1 SGHRS and CDR2 YFSETQ. Trimming stripped 0 bases from V and 5 bases from J, with 9 bases between. The CDR3 covers 15 residues. This clonotype was counted a few times. TCRdb reprocessed the 5' RACE reads via MiXCR and lists one record per CDR3 protein. In the table there are around 57,000 distinct CDR3 sequences, under 15% of which are singletons. The sequencing input was whole blood. The TCR comes from an adult who was a healthcare worker with PCR-confirmed SARS-CoV-2 infection or an uninfected control (not recorded which). The rearrangement uses TRBV5-1 and TRBJ1-6; D is ambiguous. CDR3 sequence reads: CASSLEPPHNSPLHF. In nucleotides, the CDR3 is TGCGCCAGCAGCTTGGAACCCCCCCATAATTCACCCCTCCACTTT. The full variable domain, with the rest looked up from reference TRBV5-1 and TRBJ1-6, is KAGVTQTPRYLIKTRGQQVTLSCSPISGHRSVSWYQQTPGQGLQFLFEYFSETQRNKGNFPGRFSGRQFSNSRSEMNVSTLELGDSALYLCASSLEPPHNSPLHFGNGTRLTVT.